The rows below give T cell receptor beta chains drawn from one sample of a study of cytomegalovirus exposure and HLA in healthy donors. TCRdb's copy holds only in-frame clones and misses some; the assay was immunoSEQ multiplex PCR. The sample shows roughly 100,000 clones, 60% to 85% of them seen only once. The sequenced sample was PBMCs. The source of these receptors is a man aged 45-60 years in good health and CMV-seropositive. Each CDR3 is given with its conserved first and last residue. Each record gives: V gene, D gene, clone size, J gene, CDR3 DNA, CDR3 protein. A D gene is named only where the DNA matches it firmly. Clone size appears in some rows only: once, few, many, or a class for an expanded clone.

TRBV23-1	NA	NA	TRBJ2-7	TGCGCCAGAATTCAGGCGTGCGAGCAGTACTTC	CARIQACEQYF
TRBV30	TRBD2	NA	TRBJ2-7	TGTGCCTGGACCCCCCACGAGGGGCTAGCGGGGACCGAGCAGTACTTC	CAWTPHEGLAGTEQYF
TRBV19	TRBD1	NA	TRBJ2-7	TGTGCCAGCACCCCGGGAGCTGGGACAGGGCCCTACGAGCAGTACTTC	CASTPGAGTGPYEQYF
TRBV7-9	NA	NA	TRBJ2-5	TGTGCCAGCAGCTTAACATTAAGGGGAGAGACCCAGTACTTC	CASSLTLRGETQYF
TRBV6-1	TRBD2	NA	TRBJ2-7	TGTGCCAGCATCCAGACGGGGCGGGAGAGCTACGAGCAGTACTTC	CASIQTGRESYEQYF
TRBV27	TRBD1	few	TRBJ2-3	TGTGCCAGCAGTTTACAGGGGGTCAGCACAGATACGCAGTATTTT	CASSLQGVSTDTQYF
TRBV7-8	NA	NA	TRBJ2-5	TGTGCCAGCAGCTTAGCGTTAACGGAAGAGACCCAGTACTTC	CASSLALTEETQYF
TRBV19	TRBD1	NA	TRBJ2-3	TGTGCCAGTGGACAGGGGGCTTCAGATACGCAGTATTTT	CASGQGASDTQYF
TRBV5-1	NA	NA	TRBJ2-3	TGCGCCAGCAGCTTGTCCAGGGCCACAGATACGCAGTATTTT	CASSLSRATDTQYF
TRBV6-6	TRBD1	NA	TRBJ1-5	TGTGCCAGCAGTTACGGGACAGAGAATCAGCCCCAGCATTTT	CASSYGTENQPQHF
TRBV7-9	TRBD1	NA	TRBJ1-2	TGTGCCAGCAGCTTAGTCGGGACAGACTATGGCTACACCTTC	CASSLVGTDYGYTF
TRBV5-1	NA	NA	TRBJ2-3	TGCGCCAGCAGCTCCAGGGTAAGCACAGATACGCAGTATTTT	CASSSRVSTDTQYF
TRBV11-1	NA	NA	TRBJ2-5	TGTGCCAGCAGCGGTGGCTACCAAGAGACCCAGTACTTC	CASSGGYQETQYF
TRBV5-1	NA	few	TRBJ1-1	TGCGCCAGCAGCTTAAGGGGTAGGGCTGAAGCTTTCTTT	CASSLRGRAEAFF
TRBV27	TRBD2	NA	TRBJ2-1	TGTGCCAGCAGTTTGGGACTAGCGGGAGGGCAGTCCTACAATGAGCAGTTCTTC	CASSLGLAGGQSYNEQFF
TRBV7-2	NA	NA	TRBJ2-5	TGTGCCAGCAGCCAGAGACGCGGGGAGACCCAGTACTTC	CASSQRRGETQYF
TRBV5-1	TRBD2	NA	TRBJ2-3	TGCGCCAGCAGCTTGGAGGCGGGAGACGGAACAGATACGCAGTATTTT	CASSLEAGDGTDTQYF
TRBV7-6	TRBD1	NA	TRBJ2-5	TGTGCCAGCAGCCCACGGGACAGGCTCTTGGGGGCCCAGTACTTC	CASSPRDRLLGAQYF
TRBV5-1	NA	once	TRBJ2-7	TGCGCCAGCAGCTTGGGTTTTGGGAGCGTTCCTACGAAGCAGTACTTC	CASSLGFGSVPTKQYF
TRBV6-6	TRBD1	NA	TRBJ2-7	TGTGCCAGCAGTTTTGGGACAGGGGACATCTACGAGCAGTACTTC	CASSFGTGDIYEQYF
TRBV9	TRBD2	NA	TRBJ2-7	TGTGCCAGCAGCGTAGGGGGAACTAGCGCGTACTCCTACGAGCAGTACTTC	CASSVGGTSAYSYEQYF
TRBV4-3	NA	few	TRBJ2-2	TGCGCCAGCAGCCTAACCGGGGGGAAGGGGGCCGGGGAGCTGTTTTTT	CASSLTGGKGAGELFF
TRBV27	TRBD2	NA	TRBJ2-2	TGTGCCAGCAGCTTTTCGGGACTAGCGGGAAACGCGAACACCGGGGAGCTGTTTTTT	CASSFSGLAGNANTGELFF
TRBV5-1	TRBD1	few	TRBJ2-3	TGCGCCAGCAGCCTCCGCTACAGGGGATCTGCAGATACGCAGTATTTT	CASSLRYRGSADTQYF
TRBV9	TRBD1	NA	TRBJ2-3	TGTGCCAGCAGCGTAGCTAGGGACAGGATAACAGATACGCAGTATTTT	CASSVARDRITDTQYF
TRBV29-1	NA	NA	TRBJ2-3	TGCAGCGTTGTGGAGGACTCCACAGATACGCAGTATTTT	CSVVEDSTDTQYF
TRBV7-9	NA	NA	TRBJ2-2	TGTGCCAGCAGCTTGATTGAGGGAGGAAACACCGGGGAGCTGTTTTTT	CASSLIEGGNTGELFF
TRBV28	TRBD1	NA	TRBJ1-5	TGTGCCAGCAGCCGCTTCAGGGGGACCAATCAGCCCCAGCATTTT	CASSRFRGTNQPQHF
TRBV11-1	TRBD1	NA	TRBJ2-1	TGTGCCAGCAGCGGGGACAGGGGGCGACTCACCTCCTACAATGAGCAGTTCTTC	CASSGDRGRLTSYNEQFF
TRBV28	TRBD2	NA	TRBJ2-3	TGTGCGGGAGGGGGGAGCGGGAGCGCAGATACGCAGTATTTT	CAGGGSGSADTQYF
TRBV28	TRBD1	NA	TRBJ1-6	TGTGCCAGCACGCGGACAGGGGGCAATTCACCCCTCCACTTT	CASTRTGGNSPLHF
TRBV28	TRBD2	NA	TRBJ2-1	TGTGCCAGCAGCCCAGGGGGACTAGCGGACAATGAGCAGTTCTTC	CASSPGGLADNEQFF
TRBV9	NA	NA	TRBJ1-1	TGTGCCAGCAGCGTAGGGGCAGCGAACACTGAAGCTTTCTTT	CASSVGAANTEAFF
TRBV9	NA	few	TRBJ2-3	TGTGCCAGCAGCGTAGTAGCGGCTAGCACAGATACGCAGTATTTT	CASSVVAASTDTQYF
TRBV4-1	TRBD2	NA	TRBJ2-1	TGCGCCAGCAGCCAAGATCCCAGAGCGGGAGGTTTCAATGAGCAGTTCTTC	CASSQDPRAGGFNEQFF
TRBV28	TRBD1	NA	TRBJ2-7	TGTGCCAGCAGTTTTCCCCAGGGGGCATTATACGAGCAGTACTTC	CASSFPQGALYEQYF
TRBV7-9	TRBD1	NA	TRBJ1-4	TGTGCCAGCAGTCCACCCGGGACAGGGGTAGGGGAAAAACTGTTTTTT	CASSPPGTGVGEKLFF
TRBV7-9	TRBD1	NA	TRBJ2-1	TGTGCCAGCAGCGCTCGACAGGGATCCTACAATGAGCAGTTCTTC	CASSARQGSYNEQFF
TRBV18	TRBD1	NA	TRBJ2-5	TGCGCCAGCTCATCCATGGGACAGACTCAAGAGACCCAGTACTTC	CASSSMGQTQETQYF
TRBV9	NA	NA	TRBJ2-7	TGTGCCAGCAGCGTGACGGACAACCTCTCCTACGAGCAGTACTTC	CASSVTDNLSYEQYF
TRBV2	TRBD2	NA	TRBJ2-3	TGTGCCAGGGAGACTAGCGGGGGACAAGATACGCAGTATTTT	CARETSGGQDTQYF
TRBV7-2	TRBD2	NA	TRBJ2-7	TGTGCCAGCAGCTTTCAGCTAGCGGCAGCCTACGAGCAGTACTTC	CASSFQLAAAYEQYF
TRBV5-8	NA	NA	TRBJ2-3	TGTGCCAGCACTGTGGGACAAAATTACGATACGCAGTATTTT	CASTVGQNYDTQYF
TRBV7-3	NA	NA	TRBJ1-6	TGTGCCAGCAGCTTAACCGGGGAATGGGATTCACCCCTCCACTTT	CASSLTGEWDSPLHF
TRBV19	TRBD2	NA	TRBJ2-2	TGTGCCAGTAGCCCGGGACTAGCGTACACCGGGGAGCTGTTTTTT	CASSPGLAYTGELFF
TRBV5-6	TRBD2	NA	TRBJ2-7	TGTGCCAGCAGCTTGACTAGCGGGACGGGCGAGCAGTACTTC	CASSLTSGTGEQYF
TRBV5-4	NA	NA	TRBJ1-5	TGTGCCAGCAGCTTGGGAGGGGGTAACAATCAGCCCCAGCATTTT	CASSLGGGNNQPQHF
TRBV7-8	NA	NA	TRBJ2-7	TGTGCCAGCAGCTTAGGACGGAACGGAGCCTACGAGCAGTACTTC	CASSLGRNGAYEQYF
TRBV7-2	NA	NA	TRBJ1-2	TGTGCCAGCAGCACCTACTACAGGGACGGCTACACCTTC	CASSTYYRDGYTF
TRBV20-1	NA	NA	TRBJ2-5	TGCAGTGTCGGGGAAGAGACCCAGTACTTC	CSVGEETQYF
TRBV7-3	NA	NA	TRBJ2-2	TGTGCCAGCAGCTTAACGGAAGCGGGGGAGCTGTTTTTT	CASSLTEAGELFF
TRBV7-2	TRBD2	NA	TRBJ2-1	TGTGCCAGCAGCTTAGTGGCGGGAGGGCCCTACAATGAGCAGTTCTTC	CASSLVAGGPYNEQFF
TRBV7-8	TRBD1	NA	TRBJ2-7	TGTGCCAGCAGCTCCGGGACAGGGTTGGAGCAGTACTTC	CASSSGTGLEQYF
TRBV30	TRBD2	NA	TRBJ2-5	TGTGCCCGCGGGACTAGCGGGAGAGAGGAGACCCAGTACTTC	CARGTSGREETQYF
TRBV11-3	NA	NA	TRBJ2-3	TGTGCCAGCAGCTTGTCAAGCACAGATACGCAGTATTTT	CASSLSSTDTQYF
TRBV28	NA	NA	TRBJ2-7	TGTGCCAGCAGTTCGCCGACAGGAAATGTCTACGAGCAGTACTTC	CASSSPTGNVYEQYF
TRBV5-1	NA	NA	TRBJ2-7	TGCGCCAGCAGCTTGGGAGGTCGGGAGAAGAGTAACGAGCAGTACTTC	CASSLGGREKSNEQYF